The rows below give T cell receptor beta chains drawn from one sample of a study of blood T cell repertoires in COVID-19. Libraries were prepared by immunoSEQ multiplex PCR; TCRdb keeps only in-frame clonotypes and omits some of them. The table includes under 300,000 clones, around 88% detected once. The sample taken for sequencing was PBMCs or T cells enriched from blood (not recorded which). These receptors were collected from a middle-aged woman with acute COVID-19. Each CDR3 is given with its conserved first and last residue. A D gene is named only where the DNA matches it firmly. Clone size is given for some rows only: seen once, a few or many times, or a class if the clone is expanded.

size: .
J: TRBJ2-7
D: .
V: TRBV30
length: 12
CDR3: CAWSINSYEQYF
DNA: TGTGCCTGGAGTATCAACTCCTACGAGCAGTACTTC

size: .
J: TRBJ1-2
D: .
V: TRBV11-3
length: 14
CDR3: CASSLGRGDSGYTF
DNA: TGTGCCAGCAGCTTAGGACGGGGGGACTCTGGCTACACCTTC

size: .
J: TRBJ1-4
D: .
V: TRBV27
length: 14
CDR3: CASSPPGRGEKLFF
DNA: TGTGCCAGCAGTCCCCCGGGGAGGGGGGAAAAACTGTTTTTT

size: once
J: TRBJ2-2
D: .
V: TRBV7-3
length: 14
CDR3: CASSLTSRTGELFF
DNA: TGTGCCAGCAGCTTAACCAGTCGAACCGGGGAGCTGTTTTTT

size: .
J: TRBJ1-1
D: TRBD1
V: TRBV5-6
length: 15
CDR3: CASSILDRVNTEAFF
DNA: TGTGCCAGCAGCATACTGGACAGGGTGAACACTGAAGCTTTCTTT

size: .
J: TRBJ2-7
D: TRBD2
V: TRBV18
length: 16
CDR3: CASSPLLAGESLEQYF
DNA: TGTGCCAGCTCACCGTTACTAGCGGGAGAATCCCTCGAGCAGTACTTC

size: .
J: TRBJ1-1
D: .
V: TRBV14
length: 13
CDR3: CASSQHNYAEAFF
DNA: TGTGCCAGCAGCCAGCACAACTACGCTGAAGCTTTCTTT

size: .
J: TRBJ2-1
D: .
V: TRBV3-1/TRBV3-2
length: 13
CDR3: CASSQGGGNEQFF
DNA: TGTGCCAGCAGCCAAGGAGGCGGGAATGAGCAGTTCTTC

size: .
J: TRBJ2-2
D: .
V: TRBV15
length: 19
CDR3: CATSRDPGGTSLYTGELFF
DNA: TGTGCCACCAGCAGAGATCCTGGGGGGACGTCCCTTTACACCGGGGAGCTGTTTTTT

size: once
J: TRBJ1-2
D: .
V: TRBV18
length: 16
CDR3: CASSPQQGSVYRGYTF
DNA: TGTGCCAGCTCACCCCAGCAGGGCTCTGTTTATCGTGGCTACACCTTC

size: .
J: TRBJ1-2
D: TRBD1
V: TRBV18
length: 15
CDR3: CASSLTGTGDGGYTF
DNA: TGTGCCAGCTCACTAACCGGGACAGGGGATGGTGGCTACACCTTC